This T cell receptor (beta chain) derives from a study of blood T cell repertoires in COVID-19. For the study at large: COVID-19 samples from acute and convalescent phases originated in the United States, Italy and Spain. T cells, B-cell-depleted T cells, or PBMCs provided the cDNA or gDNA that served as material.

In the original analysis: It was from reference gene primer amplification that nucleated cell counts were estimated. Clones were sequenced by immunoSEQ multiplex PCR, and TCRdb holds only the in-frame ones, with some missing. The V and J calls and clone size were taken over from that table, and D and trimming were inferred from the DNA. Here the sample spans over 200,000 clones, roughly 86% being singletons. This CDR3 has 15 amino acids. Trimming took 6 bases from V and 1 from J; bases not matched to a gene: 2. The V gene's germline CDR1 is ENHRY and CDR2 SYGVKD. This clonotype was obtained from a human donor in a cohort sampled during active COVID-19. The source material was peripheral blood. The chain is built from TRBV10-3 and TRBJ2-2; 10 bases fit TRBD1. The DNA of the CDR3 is TGTGCCATCAGGAGGGACAGGGGGAACACCGGGGAGCTGTTTTTT. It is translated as CAIRRDRGNTGELFF.